One sample yielded the 32 T cell receptor beta chains listed below, sequenced in a study of regulatory T cells in long-lasting Graves disease. Researchers made TCR beta libraries by using iRepertoire HTBI primers and running Arm-PCR on CDR3 regions. Each CDR3 protein gets one entry after TCRdb re-called the multiplex PCR reads with MiXCR. The table lists 300,000 to 500,000 distinct CDR3 sequences, roughly 20% of them singletons. As for time point: persistent/refractory GD, antithyroid drugs over 5 years with positive TRAb. There was RNA extracted from PBMCs, and the TCR library was made from it. The sequences come from peripheral blood mononuclear cells (PBMCs), collected when the disease was refractory, from a patient treated with antithyroid drugs. Receptor source: a female donor with Graves disease.

The chain is built from TRBV29-1 and TRBJ2-7; perhaps TRBD1 as D (6 bases). The CDR3 totals 17 residues. V was pared by 0 bases and J by 6 bases, with 24 bases between. CDR1 SQVTM and CDR2 ANQGSEA come from the germline V gene. The CDR3 region is CSVEDWGRTAKTIEQYF. The CDR3 DNA reads as TGCAGCGTTGAAGATTGGGGCCGGACAGCTAAAACTATCGAGCAGTACTTC.

In its sample, this clonotype was seen a few times. CDR3 bases: TGTGCCAGCAGCTTAATCCCCCCCCCCGTAGAAGCTTTCTTT. Translating gives CASSLIPPPVEAFF. The gene calls are TRBV7-9 and TRBJ1-1, with D hard to call. Germline CDR1 is SEHNR and CDR2 is FQNEAQ (reference sequence). Trimming removed 2 bases from V and 8 bases from J, with 15 bases in between. CDR3 length: 14 residues.

This clonotype was counted a few times. The chain links TRBV6-1 to TRBJ2-2; a weak D match, TRBD1 (6 bases). Germline loops: CDR1 MNHNS, CDR2 SASEGT. Trimming removed 7 bases at V and 1 base at J, with 22 bases between. There are 18 residues in the CDR3. Written as DNA, the CDR3 is TGTGCCAGCACTATAAACCCCCGACAGGTCCTGAACACCGGGGAGCTGTTTTTT. It is translated as CASTINPRQVLNTGELFF.

The chain uses TRBV13 and TRBJ1-1; perhaps TRBD1 as D (5 bases). V was trimmed by 5 bases and J by 0 bases, leaving 25 bases between them. The CDR3 loop spans 19 amino acids. Germline CDR1 and CDR2: PRHDT and FYEKMQ (reference sequence). CDR3 DNA: TGTGCCAGCAGCCGTCCGGTGCCAGGGTCGAGGGCGATGAACACTGAAGCTTTCTTT. It codes for CASSRPVPGSRAMNTEAFF.

This rearrangement joins TRBV5-1 to TRBJ2-3; tentative D call: TRBD1 (6 bases). Looked up from germline, CDR1 is SGHRS and CDR2 is YFSETQ. Trimming took 3 bases from V and 0 from J, leaving 14 bases between them. This CDR3 contains 16 residues. For the CDR3, the DNA is TGCGCCAGCAGCTGGCACAGGGATTTAAGCACAGATACGCAGTATTTT. Translating gives CASSWHRDLSTDTQYF.

This clonotype was seen a handful of times. The rearrangement uses TRBV15 and TRBJ1-3; 8 bases fit TRBD1. CDR3 length: 20 amino acids. V lost 0 bases, J lost 1 base, and 14 bases stayed unmatched. Germline V lookup: CDR1 LNHNV, CDR2 YYDKDF (reference sequence). In DNA form, the CDR3 reads TGTGCCACCAGCAGAGAGGGCGGACAGGGTAAAGGGCTATCTGGAAACACCATATATTTT. Its translation: CATSREGGQGKGLSGNTIYF.

Of note for this clonotype: A much larger clone sits a single nucleotide away, making a read error possible. The rearrangement joins TRBV11-2 to TRBJ1-1; tentative D call: TRBD1 (5 bases). CDR1 and CDR2 from the germline V gene are SGHAT and FQNNGV. The CDR3 is made up of 14 amino acids. CDR3 sequence reads: CAGSLAGANTEAFF. CDR3 nucleotides: TGTGCCGGCAGCTTAGCTGGGGCCAACACTGAAGCTTTCTTT.

This clonotype was seen only a few times. The V gene is TRBV12-3 or TRBV12-4, the J gene TRBJ1-3, with TRBD1 identical over 7 bases. The CDR3 runs to 17 residues. J gave up 4 bases and V 5 bases, and 14 bases lay outside the gene matches. CDR3 in amino acids: CASSDILDRVLGNTIYF. The CDR3 DNA follows: TGTGCCAGCAGTGATATTTTAGACAGGGTCCTCGGAAACACCATATATTTT.

This clonotype was picked up many times. This sequence joins TRBV12-3 or TRBV12-4 and TRBJ1-6; perhaps TRBD1 as D (6 bases). The CDR3 length is 14 residues. Deletions cut 6 bases from V and 7 bases from J, with 13 bases between. The CDR3 DNA reads as TGTGCCAGCAGCCCTAATACAGGGAATTCACCCCTCCACTTT. Translating gives CASSPNTGNSPLHF.

This clonotype was counted only a few times. This rearrangement joins TRBV7-2 to TRBJ2-7, with unresolved D. The V gene lost 1 base and the J gene lost 1 base, with 5 bases spanning the gap. Germline V gene sequence: CDR1 SGHTA, CDR2 FQGNSA. CDR3 length: 13 residues. This CDR3 reads CASSLEVSYEQYF. The CDR3 DNA is TGTGCCAGCAGCTTAGAGGTGTCCTACGAGCAGTACTTC. Combining the CDR3 with reference TRBV7-2 and TRBJ2-7 gives the whole variable domain GAGVSQSPSNKVTEKGKDVELRCDPISGHTALYWYRQSLGQGLEFLIYFQGNSAPDKSGLPSDRFSAERTGGSVSTLTIQRTQQEDSAVYLCASSLEVSYEQYFGPGTRLTVT.

In this sample, this clonotype turned up many times. The chain couples TRBV6-5 to TRBJ1-6; D remains unclear. V was clipped by 2 bases and J by 7 bases, with 6 bases between them. The CDR3 has 13 amino acids. CDR1 MNHEY and CDR2 SVGAGI come from the germline V gene. This CDR3 reads CASSYQENSPLHF. The DNA of the CDR3 is TGTGCCAGCAGTTACCAGGAGAATTCACCCCTCCACTTT.

On this clonotype: A much larger clone differs from this one at a single base, so this may be a read error. Likely a read error: the CDR3 ends without its conserved phenylalanine or tryptophan. This chain links TRBV28 with TRBJ1-5; D not resolved. The CDR3 loop spans 13 amino acids. Trimming pared 10 bases from V and 3 bases from J, leaving 13 bases between. CDR1 is MDHEN, CDR2 SYDVKM, per germline. This CDR3 is CATTAMDNQPQHL. CDR3 coding DNA: TGTGCCACCACCGCGATGGACAATCAGCCCCAGCATCTT.

This clonotype was seen many times. V and J are TRBV28 and TRBJ1-5, with 8 bases fitting TRBD1. J was trimmed by 6 bases and V by 6 bases; bases with no gene match: 7. Looked up from germline, CDR1 is MDHEN and CDR2 is SYDVKM. The CDR3 covers 14 residues. The CDR3 nucleotides read TGTGCCAGCAGGACAGGGGTGGGCAGTCAGCCCCAGCATTTT. It is translated as CASRTGVGSQPQHF.

This chain links TRBV6-1 with TRBJ1-5; the match to TRBD1 covers 10 bases. This CDR3 is 16 amino acids long. CDR1 is MNHNS, CDR2 SASEGT, per germline. The V and J ends lost 4 bases and 1 base, in that order; junction bases with no gene match: 4. The CDR3 region is CASSGRTGGSNQPQHF. CDR3 bases: TGTGCCAGCAGTGGCCGGACAGGGGGAAGCAATCAGCCCCAGCATTTT.

This clonotype was picked up a small number of times. The chain joins TRBV30 to TRBJ2-5; D not certain. The J call is uncertain, as TRBJ2-1 better fits the DNA end. From germline, CDR1 is GTSNPN and CDR2 SVGIG (reference sequence). CDR3 length: 11 residues. CDR3 amino acids: CAWLFLNEQFF. In DNA form, the CDR3 reads TGTGCCTGGTTATTTCTAAATGAGCAGTTCTTC.

There are many counts of this clonotype. The rearrangement joins TRBV2 to TRBJ1-2; 7 positions match TRBD1. Losses at the gene ends were 5 bases for V and 5 bases for J; bases not matched to a gene: 5. CDR3 length equals 13 residues. Germline V gene sequence: CDR1 SNHLY, CDR2 FYNNEI. This CDR3 is CASSSTGSYGYTF. The CDR3 region has the DNA TGTGCCAGCAGTTCGACAGGGAGTTATGGCTACACCTTC.

The chain recombines TRBV6-1 with TRBJ2-5; 13 bases match TRBD2. This CDR3 is built from 15 residues. From germline, CDR1 is MNHNS and CDR2 SASEGT. The V and J ends lost 6 bases and 6 bases, in that order; junction bases with no gene match: 7. The CDR3 region has the DNA TGTGCCAGCAGCCTGGGACTAGCGGGAATTCAGACCCAGTACTTC. It specifies CASSLGLAGIQTQYF.

This clonotype came up a few times. The chain has TRBV3-1 and TRBJ1-3; 8 bases fit TRBD1. The germline CDR1 and CDR2 sequences are LGHDT and YNNKEL (reference sequence). V dropped 4 bases and J dropped 2; count of bases not matched to a gene: 4. The length of the CDR3 is 15 residues. CDR3 sequence: CASSPSTGAGNTIYF. DNA for the CDR3: TGTGCCAGCAGCCCTTCGACAGGGGCTGGAAACACCATATATTTT.

This clonotype occurred a few times. This rearrangement joins TRBV24-1 to TRBJ2-7; D is uncertain. The CDR3 has 15 residues. Trimming pared 3 bases from V and 5 bases from J, leaving 16 bases between. CDR1 is KGHDR, CDR2 SFDVKD, per germline. The CDR3 sequence is CATSDPYSNPHEQYF. The CDR3 DNA reads as TGTGCCACCAGTGATCCTTACTCGAACCCCCACGAGCAGTACTTC.

The J gene is TRBJ2-5, the V gene TRBV7-2; 10 bases align to TRBD2. This CDR3 spans 17 amino acids. From germline, CDR1 is SGHTA and CDR2 FQGNSA. With V trimmed by 3 bases and J by 3 bases, 10 bases remained unmatched. CDR3 sequence reads: CASSFPSGSGQEETQYF. The DNA for the CDR3 is TGTGCCAGCAGCTTTCCTAGCGGGAGTGGTCAAGAAGAGACCCAGTACTTC.

The genes are TRBV7-9 and TRBJ2-4, with 8 bases identical to TRBD2. V was pared by 1 base and J by 9 bases, with 8 bases of the junction left unmatched. Germline CDR1 SEHNR, CDR2 FQNEAQ (reference sequence). This CDR3 comprises 15 residues. DNA of the CDR3: TGTGCCAGCAGCTTAGACGGGAGGGCCGCAGGCATTCAGTACTTC. Its translation: CASSLDGRAAGIQYF.

This clonotype has more than one count but fewer than ten. The V gene is TRBV11-3, the J gene TRBJ2-2; D unresolved. Germline-derived CDR1 and CDR2 are SGHNT and YENEEA. V shed 1 base and J shed 2 bases, with 17 bases lying between them. The CDR3 sequence is 18 residues long. The CDR3 here is CASSLALLGVPNTGELFF. The CDR3 DNA is TGTGCCAGCAGCTTAGCCTTACTTGGAGTTCCCAACACCGGGGAGCTGTTTTTT.

This clonotype came up many times. V usage is TRBV6-1 and J usage is TRBJ2-7; perhaps TRBD2 as D (6 bases). Trimming removed 8 bases at V and 9 bases at J, with 29 bases between. The CDR3 sequence is 16 residues long. Germline V CDR1 and CDR2: MNHNS, SASEGT. DNA of the CDR3: TGTGCCAGCCGCCCGTCCGCAGCGGGCGCACCAGGAGGGCAGTACTTC. It yields the protein CASRPSAAGAPGGQYF.

The chain recombines TRBV20-1 with TRBJ1-6; no clear D gene. The V gene lost 3 bases and the J gene lost 0 bases, with 9 bases spanning the gap. Germline V gene lookup returns CDR1 DFQATT and CDR2 SNEGSKA (reference sequence). CDR3 length: 15 amino acids. CDR3 protein: CSARGISSYNSPLHF. The CDR3 DNA reads TGCAGTGCTAGGGGAATTAGCTCCTATAATTCACCCCTCCACTTT.

This clonotype appeared many times. The chain joins TRBV2 to TRBJ2-5; 7 bases agree with TRBD1. Germline CDR1 and CDR2: SNHLY and FYNNEI. V shed 4 bases and J 6 bases; nucleotides not matched to a gene: 5. This CDR3 region has 13 residues. CDR3: CASSVGGGQTQYF. DNA of the CDR3: TGTGCCAGCAGTGTAGGGGGCGGGCAGACCCAGTACTTC.

Ten or more counts support this clonotype. This chain connects TRBV6-5 to TRBJ2-5, with TRBD2 matching over 14 bases. The germline gives CDR1 MNHEY, CDR2 SVGAGI. V trimming: 2 bases; J trimming: 2 bases; junction bases outside the gene matches: 4. CDR3 size: 17 residues. CDR3 protein: CASSYGTSGSEQETQYF. CDR3 DNA sequence: TGTGCCAGCAGTTACGGGACTAGCGGGAGTGAGCAAGAGACCCAGTACTTC.

The chain employs TRBV12-3 or TRBV12-4 and TRBJ1-6; 10 nucleotides line up with TRBD1. The CDR3 covers 15 residues. The ends lost 5 bases at V and 9 bases at J; junction bases unmatched: 7. Here the CDR3 DNA reads TGTGCCAGCAGTCGGGACAGGGGATCGGGTTCACCCCTCCACTTT. Encoded protein: CASSRDRGSGSPLHF.

This clonotype was counted at least ten times. The rearrangement joins TRBV7-8 to TRBJ1-1, with a possible D match to TRBD1 (5 bases). V shed 5 bases and J shed 5 bases, with 12 bases lying between them. Germline CDR1 reads SGHVS; CDR2 reads FQNEAQ. This CDR3 spans 13 amino acids. The CDR3 DNA reads TGTGCCAGCAGCAGAAGCAGGGAAACTGAAGCTTTCTTT. Its translation: CASSRSRETEAFF.

On this clonotype itself: This may be a read error, as it is one base from a much larger clone. CDR3 nucleotides: TGTGTCAGCAGCCCAGAGTTGGGTTCCTACGAGCAGTACTTC. Translation: CVSSPELGSYEQYF. This sequence joins TRBV11-2 and TRBJ2-7; the D is unclear. This CDR3 has 14 residues. Germline CDR1 SGHAT, CDR2 FQNNGV.

This clonotype has a count of ten or more. This chain's CDR3 is CASRGTGKGQPQHF. The CDR3 DNA reads as TGTGCCAGCAGGGGGACAGGGAAAGGTCAGCCCCAGCATTTT. This sequence joins TRBV6-1 and TRBJ1-5; 9 bases align to TRBD1. Germline CDR1 and CDR2: MNHNS and SASEGT. The CDR3 is 14 amino acids. V gave up 6 bases and J gave up 6 bases; unmatched junction bases: 6.

In its sample, this clonotype was seen a few times. The chain combines TRBV2 with TRBJ2-1; D gene unclear. V was trimmed by 8 bases and J by 5 bases, leaving 16 bases between them. Per germline, CDR1 SNHLY and CDR2 FYNNEI. The length of the CDR3 is 14 residues. CDR3 sequence reads: CASGSAPGDNEQFF. As DNA, the CDR3 is TGTGCCAGCGGCTCGGCCCCTGGGGACAATGAGCAGTTCTTC.

There are many counts of this clonotype. This chain uses TRBV7-6 with TRBJ2-7, with a tentative D call TRBD2 (6 bases). This CDR3 is 13 amino acids long. Germline V lookup: CDR1 SGHVS, CDR2 FNYEAQ. V was shortened by 4 bases and J by 3 bases, with 10 bases between the two germline ends. This CDR3 reads CASSSKEGYEQYF. CDR3 nucleotide sequence: TGTGCCAGCAGCTCAAAGGAGGGCTACGAGCAGTACTTC.